This TCR beta chain was obtained from a study of cytomegalovirus exposure and HLA in healthy donors. Germline CDR1 MGHRA, CDR2 YSYEKL. J was trimmed by 12 bases and V by 5 bases; bases with no gene match: 10. This CDR3 is built from 13 residues. As concerns this clone: What it recognizes is unknown.

60 Vbeta and 13 Jbeta primers were used in PCR. Clones were sequenced by immunoSEQ multiplex PCR, and TCRdb holds only the in-frame ones, with some missing. Of hundreds of thousands of clones listed, roughly 70% were seen once; the top ten hold 2.6%. Whole-study results and caveats: The authors excluded some V segments, including TRBV6-2 and TRBV6-3, as indistinguishable. Within a later analysis, the majority of CMV-associated TCR beta chains appeared HLA-restricted. Available immune exposure information covered CMV serostatus only. Cytomegalovirus-associated TCR beta chains were listed, numbering 150 to 200.

The specimen sequenced was PBMCs. The TCR was taken from a man aged 40-49 years in good health and CMV-seropositive. The V call is TRBV4-1, the J call TRBJ1-2; 9 nucleotides align to TRBD1. Here the CDR3 DNA reads TGCGCCAGCAGCGGGACAGGGCTGGTAAATAACACCTTC. Translation gives CASSGTGLVNNTF.